These 27 T cell receptor beta chains came from one sample sequenced in a study of T cell responses to AZD1222 COVID-19 vaccine. Profiling relied on immunoSEQ multiplex PCR, and the TCRdb table lists in-frame clones only, not all of them. The sample records around 170,000 clones, about 90% being singletons. Sequenced here: peripheral blood, sampled 28 days after the second AZD1222 dose. All receptors derive from an adult who received the AZD1222 COVID-19 vaccine.

As regards this clone: The sample holds other DNA sequences that translate to the same CDR3. This chain uses TRBV19 with TRBJ2-2; 8 bases are shared with TRBD1. After removal of 3 bases from V and 2 bases from J, the junction contained 2 bases not matched to a gene. This CDR3 has 15 residues. The germline CDR1 and CDR2 sequences are LNHDA and SQIVND (reference sequence). The CDR3: CASSIGQGNTGELFF. CDR3 DNA sequence: TGTGCCAGTAGTATCGGACAGGGAAACACCGGGGAGCTGTTTTTT.

The chain joins TRBV11-2 to TRBJ2-1, with 7 positions matching TRBD1. Losses at the gene ends were 10 bases for V and 4 bases for J; bases not matched to a gene: 4. Germline V CDR1 and CDR2: SGHAT, FQNNGV. The CDR3 has 12 amino acids. CDR3 nucleotides: TGTGCCACAGGACAGGATTACAATGAGCAGTTCTTC. It specifies CATGQDYNEQFF. Combining the CDR3 with reference TRBV11-2 and TRBJ2-1 gives the whole variable domain EAGVAQSPRYKIIEKRQSVAFWCNPISGHATLYWYQQILGQGPKLLIQFQNNGVVDDSQLPKDRFSAERLKGVDSTLKIQPAKLEDSAVYLCATGQDYNEQFFGPGTRLTVL.

The rearrangement joins TRBV6-4 to TRBJ1-2, with 7 bases that match TRBD1. In germline, CDR1 is MRHNA, CDR2 SNTAGT. CDR3 length equals 15 residues. V gave up 2 bases and J gave up 6 bases; unmatched junction bases: 9. Written as DNA, the CDR3 is TGTGCCAGCAGTGACCGAACTACAGGGGCGAATGGCTACACCTTC. This encodes CASSDRTTGANGYTF.

This clone was found a few times. This sequence joins TRBV6-5 and TRBJ1-6; D gene unclear. CDR3 length: 16 amino acids. Deletions cut 2 bases from V and 7 bases from J, with 15 bases between. Germline lookup yields CDR1 MNHEY and CDR2 SVGAGI. The CDR3 protein is CASSYPRTQLNSPLHF. CDR3 DNA: TGTGCCAGCAGTTACCCCCGGACCCAATTAAATTCACCCCTCCACTTT.

The J gene is TRBJ1-3, the V gene TRBV3-1 (or the pseudogene TRBV3-2); no firm D call. CDR1 is LGHDT and CDR2 is YNNKEL in the germline V gene (reference sequence). This CDR3 spans 15 amino acids. V shed 6 bases and J shed 0 bases, with 12 bases lying between them. CDR3 nucleotide sequence: TGTGCCAGCAGTCCGGACGCAGGCTCTGGAAACACCATATATTTT. Amino acids: CASSPDAGSGNTIYF.

V gene TRBV4-2 combines with J gene TRBJ2-7; 9 bases are a match to TRBD1. Germline CDR1 is LGHNA and CDR2 is YNFKEQ. Trimming removed 1 base from V and 4 bases from J; junction bases left unmatched: 5. CDR3 length equals 15 residues. The DNA of the CDR3 is TGTGCCAGCAGCCAAGCCGGGACAGGGCCATACGAGCAGTACTTC. Residues: CASSQAGTGPYEQYF.

The genes are TRBV28 and TRBJ2-7; unclear D gene. V was trimmed by 3 bases and J by 7 bases, leaving 13 bases between them. This CDR3 spans 13 amino acids. The V gene's germline CDR1 is MDHEN and CDR2 SYDVKM. In nucleotides, the CDR3 is TGTGCCAGCAGTTTGGTCAATCGTGGGGAGCAGTACTTC. Translated: CASSLVNRGEQYF.

The chain joins TRBV3-1 (or the pseudogene TRBV3-2) to TRBJ2-5, with 10 bases lining up with TRBD2. The CDR3 contains 14 residues. Unmatched junction bases numbered 1, after V lost 4 bases and J lost 2 bases. The V gene's germline CDR1 is LGHDT and CDR2 YNNKEL (reference sequence). The CDR3 sequence: CASSLTSGQETQYF. CDR3 DNA sequence: TGTGCCAGCAGCCTGACTAGCGGGCAAGAGACCCAGTACTTC.

This clone was seen once. This chain connects TRBV29-1 to TRBJ1-2, with no clear D. Germline V CDR1 and CDR2: SQVTM, ANQGSEA. There are 12 residues in the CDR3. V lost 3 bases and J 4 bases, leaving 9 bases between the germline ends. DNA of the CDR3: TGCAGCGTTGAGACCGGGAGCTATGGCTACACCTTC. Amino acids: CSVETGSYGYTF.

V gene TRBV25-1 combines with J gene TRBJ1-4, with D unclear. Germline CDR1 MGHDK, CDR2 SYGVNS. The ends were cut back, 4 bases at V and 8 bases at J, with 17 bases in the middle. The CDR3 spans 15 residues. The CDR3 nucleotides are TGTGCCAGCAGTGGGCTGGTGGGAATCGAGGAAAAACTGTTTTTT. Residues: CASSGLVGIEEKLFF.

This chain joins TRBV30 and TRBJ2-3; D unclear. Trimming removed 0 bases from V and 0 bases from J, with 16 bases in between. This CDR3 is built from 17 residues. The V gene's germline CDR1 is GTSNPN and CDR2 SVGIG (reference sequence). For the CDR3, the DNA is TGTGCCTGGAGTGTAATGGGCGCTGCGATGAGCACAGATACGCAGTATTTT. Translated: CAWSVMGAAMSTDTQYF.

The chain carries TRBV3-1 (or the pseudogene TRBV3-2) and TRBJ1-2; TRBD1 aligns across 7 bases. CDR1 is LGHDT, CDR2 YNNKEL, per germline (reference sequence). CDR3 length: 14 amino acids. V trimming: 1 base; J trimming: 3 bases; junction bases outside the gene matches: 2. CDR3 DNA sequence: TGTGCCAGCAGCCAAGCGACAGGGTACTATGGCTACACCTTC. It is translated as CASSQATGYYGYTF.

This clone was seen a single time. The rearrangement uses TRBV19 and TRBJ2-2; unclear D gene. V was pared by 4 bases and J by 6 bases, with 15 bases between. This CDR3 contains 15 residues. Germline V gene data show CDR1 as LNHDA and CDR2 as SQIVND (reference sequence). The CDR3 sequence: CASSKRAGSAGELFF. CDR3 bases: TGTGCCAGTAGTAAAAGGGCCGGTTCGGCCGGGGAGCTGTTTTTT. The full variable domain, rest sourced from reference TRBV19 and TRBJ2-2, is DGGITQSPKYLFRKEGQNVTLSCEQNLNHDAMYWYRQDPGQGLRLIYYSQIVNDFQKGDIAEGYSVSREKKESFPLTVTSAQKNPTAFYLCASSKRAGSAGELFFGEGSRLTVL.

This clone was observed once. Other DNA sequences in this specimen translate into the identical CDR3. V gene TRBV12-3 or TRBV12-4 combines with J gene TRBJ1-2, with no clear D. With 3 bases removed from V and 8 bases from J, the gap between germline ends came to 10 bases. The CDR3 is 12 residues long. The CDR3 sequence is CASSFGGSGYTF. CDR3 coding DNA: TGTGCCAGCAGTTTTGGCGGGTCCGGCTACACCTTC.

The rearrangement links TRBV7-8 to TRBJ2-7; the D is unclear. The V end lost 3 bases, the J end lost 1 base, and 13 bases lay between the germline ends. Germline V gives CDR1 SGHVS, CDR2 FQNEAQ. The CDR3 runs to 15 residues. The CDR3: CASSFLDGASYEQYF. CDR3 DNA sequence: TGTGCCAGCAGCTTCCTTGACGGAGCTTCCTACGAGCAGTACTTC. The variable domain in full, with the rest retrieved from reference TRBV7-8 and TRBJ2-7, is GAGVSQSPRYKVAKRGQDVALRCDPISGHVSLFWYQQALGQGPEFLTYFQNEAQLDKSGLPSDRFFAERPEGSVSTLKIQRTQQEDSAVYLCASSFLDGASYEQYFGPGTRLTVT.

A word on this clone: Germline is not matched at one junction end, which may reflect a read error. The chain joins TRBV2 to TRBJ2-7; no reliable D call. The CDR3 runs 13 residues. Germline V gives CDR1 SNHLY, CDR2 FYNNEI. CDR3: CASREDGLYEQYF. The CDR3, as DNA: TGTGCCAGCAGAGAAGATGGTCTCTACGAGCAGTACTTC.

This clone was picked up a small number of times. The V and J genes are TRBV28 and TRBJ2-7, with D possibly called TRBD1 or TRBD2 (5 bases each). The germline CDR1 and CDR2 sequences are MDHEN and SYDVKM. The V end lost 4 bases, the J end lost 3 bases, and 25 bases lay between the germline ends. The CDR3 spans 18 residues. The CDR3 sequence: CASSYFGRGEAVDYEQYF. The CDR3 DNA reads as TGTGCCAGCAGTTACTTCGGAAGAGGGGAAGCCGTAGACTACGAGCAGTACTTC.

V usage is TRBV5-4 and J usage is TRBJ2-5; TRBD1 is a possible D gene (6 bases). Per germline, CDR1 SGHNT and CDR2 YYREEE (reference sequence). V dropped 4 bases and J dropped 5 bases, with 12 bases sitting between them. The CDR3 runs 13 residues. The CDR3 DNA is TGTGCCAGCAGCCCGTCGGACAGTGAGACCCAGTACTTC. This gives the protein CASSPSDSETQYF.

The chain joins TRBV19 to TRBJ2-1; 8 bases are a match to TRBD2. Trimming took 8 bases from V and 5 from J; bases not matched to a gene: 14. The V gene's germline CDR1 is LNHDA and CDR2 SQIVND (reference sequence). The CDR3 contains 16 residues. The CDR3 DNA is TGTGCCAGTGTTAACTGGCGGGGGGCAAACAACAATGAGCAGTTCTTC. Translation: CASVNWRGANNNEQFF.

The V and J genes are TRBV9 and TRBJ2-5; perhaps TRBD1 as D (6 bases). The CDR3 loop spans 14 amino acids. CDR1 is SGDLS and CDR2 is YYNGEE in the germline V gene. Trimming left V 0 bases short and J 0 bases short, with 6 bases between. This CDR3 is CASSVGDNQETQYF. The CDR3 DNA is TGTGCCAGCAGCGTAGGGGACAACCAAGAGACCCAGTACTTC.

V and J are TRBV7-8 and TRBJ2-5; 14 nucleotides agree with TRBD2. Unmatched junction bases numbered 3, after V lost 4 bases and J lost 2 bases. The CDR3 contains 16 residues. Germline-derived CDR1 and CDR2 are SGHVS and FQNEAQ. CDR3 nucleotides: TGTGCCAGCAGCTACAGACTAGCGGGGGGGCAAGAGACCCAGTACTTC. The encoded protein is CASSYRLAGGQETQYF.

The rearrangement joins TRBV5-1 to TRBJ1-3; TRBD1 is a possible D gene (6 bases). In germline, CDR1 is SGHRS, CDR2 YFSETQ. The CDR3 runs to 16 residues. The V and J ends lost 4 bases and 1 base respectively, with 15 bases between them. Written as DNA, the CDR3 is TGCGCCAGCAGCCTGACGACACAGGGATCTGGAAACACCATATATTTT. Residues: CASSLTTQGSGNTIYF.

The chain uses TRBV5-4 and TRBJ2-1; TRBD1 aligns across 12 bases. Germline V gene data show CDR1 as SGHNT and CDR2 as YYREEE (reference sequence). The CDR3 spans 15 residues. The ends lost 4 bases at V and 6 bases at J; junction bases unmatched: 5. The CDR3 loop reads CASSRDRGRSNEQFF. The DNA of the CDR3 is TGTGCCAGCAGCAGGGACAGGGGGCGTAGCAATGAGCAGTTCTTC. Supplemented by reference TRBV5-4 and TRBJ2-1, the full variable domain reads ETGVTQSPTHLIKTRGQQVTLRCSSQSGHNTVSWYQQALGQGPQFIFQYYREEENGRGNFPPRFSGLQFPNYSSELNVNALELDDSALYLCASSRDRGRSNEQFFGPGTRLTVL.

The CDR3 DNA sequence: TGCGCCAGCAGCCAAGATCGGCCACAACCCATTCAGTACTTC. Its translation is CASSQDRPQPIQYF. The chain joins TRBV4-3 to TRBJ2-4; unclear D gene. The CDR3 loop spans 14 amino acids. Between the trimmed V and J ends, which lost 0 bases and 9 bases, there was a span of 12 bases. Germline V gene data show CDR1 as LGHNA and CDR2 as YSLEER.

The chain links TRBV6-1 to TRBJ1-2, with a possible D match to TRBD1 (6 bases). This CDR3 has 16 residues. The V end was cut by 1 base, the J end by 4 bases, with 16 bases between. Germline CDR1 is MNHNS and CDR2 is SASEGT. The CDR3, as DNA: TGTGCCAGCAGTGAAGGGACGTTCCCCAGGGGCTATGGCTACACCTTC. Translated: CASSEGTFPRGYGYTF.

This chain uses TRBV7-9 with TRBJ1-1, with D unclear. The CDR3 loop spans 14 amino acids. V gave up 1 base and J gave up 6 bases, with 12 bases separating them. Germline loops: CDR1 SEHNR, CDR2 FQNEAQ (reference sequence). As DNA, the CDR3 is TGTGCCAGCAGCTTAGAGGCATCCTACGCTGAAGCTTTCTTT. As protein: CASSLEASYAEAFF.

The rearrangement joins TRBV11-2 to TRBJ2-3, with D tentatively TRBD1 (5 bases). Trimming removed 3 bases at V and 2 bases at J, with 9 bases between. The CDR3 length is 14 residues. The germline V gene encodes CDR1 SGHAT and CDR2 FQNNGV. CDR3 amino acids: CASSFDRSTDTQYF. The CDR3 nucleotides are TGTGCCAGCAGCTTCGACAGATCCACAGATACGCAGTATTTT.